What follows are 20 T cell receptor beta chains derived from one specimen sequenced in a study of blood T cell repertoires in COVID-19. Only in-frame clones appear in the TCRdb table, and some are missing; sequencing was by immunoSEQ multiplex PCR. Of fewer than 150,000 clones in the sample, roughly 85% were seen once. Sequenced sample: peripheral blood. The receptor source for this set is a human donor in a cohort sampled during active COVID-19.

This clone was detected many times. The V call is TRBV20-1, the J call TRBJ1-1; tentative D call: TRBD1 (6 bases). CDR1 and CDR2 (germline): DFQATT, SNEGSKA (reference sequence). The CDR3 spans 15 residues. The V gene lost 3 bases and the J gene lost 6 bases, with 20 bases spanning the gap. The CDR3: CSASAPGSKGAEAFF. Here the CDR3 DNA reads TGCAGTGCTAGTGCCCCTGGTAGTAAGGGGGCTGAAGCTTTCTTT.

This clone appeared once. The V and J genes are TRBV6-2 or TRBV6-3 and TRBJ1-2; possible D gene TRBD1, 6 bases. The germline CDR1 and CDR2 sequences are MNHEY and SVGEGT. V lost 6 bases to trimming and J lost 0 bases, with 11 bases between them. There are 14 residues in the CDR3. The CDR3 loop is CASSQGGANYGYTF. In DNA form, the CDR3 reads TGTGCCAGCAGCCAAGGGGGAGCTAACTATGGCTACACCTTC.

V gene TRBV6-5 combines with J gene TRBJ2-7; TRBD2 matches 13 bases. V was pared by 6 bases and J by 5 bases, with 7 bases of the junction left unmatched. CDR1 is MNHEY, CDR2 SVGAGI, per germline. The CDR3 has 15 residues. In DNA, the CDR3 is TGTGCCAGCAGCCCGGGACTAGCGGGATGGAACGAGCAGTACGTC. It specifies CASSPGLAGWNEQYV.

The chain uses TRBV11-2 and TRBJ1-2; TRBD1 agrees at 7 bases. Germline-derived CDR1 and CDR2 are SGHAT and FQNNGV. This CDR3 region has 13 residues. After removal of 5 bases from V and 4 bases from J, the junction contained 4 bases not matched to a gene. Written as DNA, the CDR3 is TGTGCCAGCAGCGTCGGGACAGTCTATGGCTACACCTTC. It specifies CASSVGTVYGYTF.

The genes are TRBV5-1 and TRBJ2-3, with TRBD2 as a possible D gene (7 bases). With 4 bases removed from V and 8 bases from J, the gap between germline ends came to 20 bases. Germline values: CDR1 SGHRS, CDR2 YFSETQ. The CDR3 has 15 amino acids. The CDR3 DNA sequence: TGCGCCAGCAGCACGGGGGGCAGGACCCACGCTACGCAGTATTTT. Its translation is CASSTGGRTHATQYF.

The chain joins TRBV3-1 (or the pseudogene TRBV3-2) to TRBJ1-1; TRBD1 is a possible D gene (6 bases). The CDR3 extends over 15 amino acids. The germline V gene has CDR1 LGHDT and CDR2 YNNKEL (reference sequence). V dropped 3 bases and J dropped 11 bases, with 22 bases sitting between them. CDR3 region: CASSQDLKSQGNAFF. CDR3 nucleotide sequence: TGTGCCAGCAGCCAGGATCTTAAATCACAGGGAAACGCTTTCTTT.

The chain has TRBV9 and TRBJ2-3; 11 nucleotides line up with TRBD2. Trimming took 4 bases from V and 4 from J; bases not matched to a gene: 8. The CDR3 contains 16 residues. Germline V gives CDR1 SGDLS, CDR2 YYNGEE. DNA for the CDR3: TGTGCCAGCAGCCCCATTAGCGGGAGGGCCCCAGATACGCAGTATTTT. Translating it yields CASSPISGRAPDTQYF.

The V gene is TRBV3-1 (or the pseudogene TRBV3-2), the J gene TRBJ1-1; unclear D gene. V was trimmed by 0 bases and J by 5 bases, leaving 7 bases between them. Germline V CDR1 and CDR2: LGHDT, YNNKEL (reference sequence). This CDR3 is built from 13 residues. This CDR3 reads CASSQEQITEAFF. CDR3 in DNA: TGTGCCAGCAGCCAAGAACAGATAACTGAAGCTTTCTTT.

J is TRBJ2-1 and V is TRBV19; the match to TRBD2 covers 11 bases. The germline gives CDR1 LNHDA, CDR2 SQIVND (reference sequence). V was pared by 8 bases and J by 0 bases, with 9 bases of the junction left unmatched. The CDR3 is made up of 17 amino acids. CDR3 nucleotides: TGTGCCAGTTCTAGCGGGAGGAGTGGGAACTCCTACAATGAGCAGTTCTTC. Translating it yields CASSSGRSGNSYNEQFF.

The V gene is TRBV21-1, the J gene TRBJ1-5. TRBV21-1 has pseudogene status. CDR3 length: 15 amino acids. CDR3 residues: CASSVNSGSNQPQHF. CDR3 in DNA: TGTGCCAGCAGCGTGAACTCCGGGAGCAATCAGCCCCAGCATTTT.

The chain carries TRBV7-2 and TRBJ2-3; D is undetermined. Germline V gives CDR1 SGHTA, CDR2 FQGNSA. V was pared by 1 base and J by 6 bases, with 11 bases between. This CDR3 spans 14 amino acids. The DNA for the CDR3 is TGTGCCAGCAGCTTAGTTAGTGATAAGGATACGCAGTATTTT. It yields the protein CASSLVSDKDTQYF.

This chain joins TRBV12-3 or TRBV12-4 and TRBJ1-2; no firm D call. This CDR3 has 13 residues. Trimming took 6 bases from V and 9 from J, leaving 17 bases between them. CDR3 region: CASSSQIAFSYTF. The CDR3 nucleotides read TGTGCCAGCAGCTCCCAAATAGCCTTTAGCTACACCTTC.

This chain joins TRBV5-4 and TRBJ1-2, with TRBD1 identical over 9 bases. The J segment lost 5 bases and the V segment lost 4 bases, leaving 9 bases of the junction unmatched. Per germline, CDR1 SGHNT and CDR2 YYREEE (reference sequence). CDR3 length equals 15 residues. The CDR3 DNA reads as TGTGCCAGCAGCCCCGGGACAGGGAAGAAGTATGGCTACACCTTC. The encoded protein is CASSPGTGKKYGYTF. The full variable domain, rest sourced from reference TRBV5-4 and TRBJ1-2, is ETGVTQSPTHLIKTRGQQVTLRCSSQSGHNTVSWYQQALGQGPQFIFQYYREEENGRGNFPPRFSGLQFPNYSSELNVNALELDDSALYLCASSPGTGKKYGYTFGSGTRLTVV.

The V call is TRBV5-6, the J call TRBJ2-7; 9 bases are shared with TRBD1. Looked up from germline, CDR1 is SGHDT and CDR2 is YYEEEE. Unmatched junction bases numbered 7, after V lost 2 bases and J lost 7 bases. The CDR3 is made up of 14 amino acids. This CDR3 reads CASSFGTGTGEQYV. In nucleotides, the CDR3 is TGTGCCAGCAGCTTTGGGACAGGGACGGGAGAGCAGTACGTC.

The V call is TRBV2, the J call TRBJ2-3; 11 nucleotides agree with TRBD2. V was clipped by 6 bases and J by 3 bases; unmatched bases: 8. The germline CDR1 and CDR2 sequences are SNHLY and FYNNEI. This CDR3 is 16 amino acids long. DNA of the CDR3: TGTGCCAGCAGCGTGCGGGCTAGCGGGGGGACAGATACGCAGTATTTT. Amino acids: CASSVRASGGTDTQYF.

V usage is TRBV1 and J usage is TRBJ2-3; TRBD2 was called by the table and not checked on the DNA. TRBV1 corresponds to a pseudogene. The CDR3 runs 15 residues. The CDR3 coding sequence is TGCACCAGCACCCCCTCGGGCGGGGGCCCGGATACGCAGTATTTT. Translated: CTSTPSGGGPDTQYF.

The V and J genes are TRBV19 and TRBJ2-1, with no clear D. This CDR3 spans 14 amino acids. V was shortened by 0 bases and J by 6 bases, with 9 bases between the two germline ends. Germline CDR1 reads LNHDA; CDR2 reads SQIVND (reference sequence). DNA of the CDR3: TGTGCCAGTAGTATAGAGGTTATAGTCAATGAGCAGTTCTTC. Amino acid sequence: CASSIEVIVNEQFF.

The rearrangement joins TRBV27 to TRBJ2-2, with TRBD1 matching 7 bases. The CDR3 is made up of 15 amino acids. CDR1 is MNHEY and CDR2 is SMNVEV in the germline V gene (reference sequence). Trimming took 0 bases from V and 6 from J; bases not matched to a gene: 4. This CDR3 is CASSLSGQGAGELFF. As DNA, the CDR3 is TGTGCCAGCAGTTTATCGGGGCAGGGGGCCGGGGAGCTGTTTTTT.

The CDR3 region is CSARQGDTQYF. CDR3 sequence (DNA): TGCAGTGCCAGACAGGGGGATACGCAGTATTTT. The rearrangement uses TRBV20-1 and TRBJ2-3, with 8 bases matching TRBD1. This CDR3 contains 11 residues. V gave up 6 bases and J gave up 6 bases; unmatched junction bases: 2. The V gene's germline CDR1 is DFQATT and CDR2 SNEGSKA (reference sequence).

The chain uses TRBV6-5 and TRBJ2-6; D remains unclear. V dropped 2 bases and J dropped 0 bases, with 5 bases sitting between them. This CDR3 region has 15 residues. Germline V gene sequence: CDR1 MNHEY, CDR2 SVGAGI. The CDR3 here is CASSYMSSGANVLTF. The CDR3 DNA reads as TGTGCCAGCAGTTACATGAGCTCTGGGGCCAACGTCCTGACTTTC.